This T cell receptor beta chain was documented in a study of T cell repertoires in cytomegalovirus infection. Whole-study context: Matching HLA type, along with CMV infection, was indicated by public TCR beta signatures. General study results and limits: Of the TCR beta families, the public ones yielded a cumulative frequency that identified carriers of CMV plus the relevant HLA. Dominating the ex vivo response were TCR beta clonotypes that were CMV-specific and HLA-C-restricted.

For this clonotype: Its target is not known. Given a much more abundant clone one base away, this may be a read error.

From the reads, TCRdb called clonotypes with MiXCR, one entry per CDR3 protein. The sample lists 250,000 or so distinct CDR3 sequences, 15% to 20% occurring once. This CDR3 region has 19 residues. Germline-derived CDR1 and CDR2 are SGHTA and FQGNSA. V lost 3 bases and J lost 4; bases outside the gene matches: 20. This TCR was recovered from a human donor in good health (CMV status not recorded). Some clones in this sample may be carry-over from other donors' samples. V usage is TRBV7-2 and J usage is TRBJ1-2; 7 bases fit TRBD1. Sequences were obtained from CD8+ T cells from PBMCs. CDR3: CASSFHSGTGVPGGYGYTF. CDR3 DNA sequence: TGTGCCAGCAGCTTTCACTCGGGCACAGGGGTCCCAGGGGGCTATGGCTACACCTTC. The entire variable domain, with the rest obtained from reference TRBV7-2 and TRBJ1-2, is as follows: GAGVSQSPSNKVTEKGKDVELRCDPISGHTALYWYRQSLGQGLEFLIYFQGNSAPDKSGLPSDRFSAERTGGSVSTLTIQRTQQEDSAVYLCASSFHSGTGVPGGYGYTFGSGTRLTVV.